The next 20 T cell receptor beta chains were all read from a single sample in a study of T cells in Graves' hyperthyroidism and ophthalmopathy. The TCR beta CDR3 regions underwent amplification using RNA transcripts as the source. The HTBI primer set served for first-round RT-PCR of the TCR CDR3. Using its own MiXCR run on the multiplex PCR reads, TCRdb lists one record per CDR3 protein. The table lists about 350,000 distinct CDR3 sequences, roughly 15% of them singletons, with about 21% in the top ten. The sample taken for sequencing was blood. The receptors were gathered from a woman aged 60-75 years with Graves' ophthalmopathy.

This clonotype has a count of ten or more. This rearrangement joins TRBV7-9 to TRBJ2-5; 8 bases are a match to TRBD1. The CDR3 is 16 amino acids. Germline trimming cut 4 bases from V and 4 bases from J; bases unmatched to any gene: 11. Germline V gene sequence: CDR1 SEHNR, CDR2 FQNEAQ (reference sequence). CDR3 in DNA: TGTGCCAGCAGCTCTCATTTTGGACAGGGATCAGAGACCCAGTACTTC. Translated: CASSSHFGQGSETQYF.

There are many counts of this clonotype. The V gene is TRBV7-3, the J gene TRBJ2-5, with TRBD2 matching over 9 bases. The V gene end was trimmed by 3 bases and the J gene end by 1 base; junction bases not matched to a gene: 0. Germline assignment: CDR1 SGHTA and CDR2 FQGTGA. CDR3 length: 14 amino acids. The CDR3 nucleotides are TGTGCCAGCAGCTTGACTAGCGGCCAAGAGACCCAGTACTTC. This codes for CASSLTSGQETQYF.

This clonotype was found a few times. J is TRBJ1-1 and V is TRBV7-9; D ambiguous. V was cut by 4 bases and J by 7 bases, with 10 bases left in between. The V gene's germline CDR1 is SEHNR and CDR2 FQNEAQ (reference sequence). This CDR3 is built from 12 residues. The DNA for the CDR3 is TGTGCCAGCAGCTACACGGCCCTTGAAGCTTTCTTT. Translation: CASSYTALEAFF. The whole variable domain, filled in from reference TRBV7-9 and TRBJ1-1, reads DTGVSQNPRHKITKRGQNVTFRCDPISEHNRLYWYRQTLGQGPEFLTYFQNEAQLEKSRLLSDRFSAERPKGSFSTLEIQRTEQGDSAMYLCASSYTALEAFFGQGTRLTVV.

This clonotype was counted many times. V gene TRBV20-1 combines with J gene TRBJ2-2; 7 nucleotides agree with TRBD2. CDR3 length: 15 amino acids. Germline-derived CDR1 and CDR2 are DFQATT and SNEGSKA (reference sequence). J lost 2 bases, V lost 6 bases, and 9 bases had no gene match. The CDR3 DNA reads TGCAGTGCGACCAGAGCGGGGCTCAACACCGGGGAGCTGTTTTTT. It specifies CSATRAGLNTGELFF.

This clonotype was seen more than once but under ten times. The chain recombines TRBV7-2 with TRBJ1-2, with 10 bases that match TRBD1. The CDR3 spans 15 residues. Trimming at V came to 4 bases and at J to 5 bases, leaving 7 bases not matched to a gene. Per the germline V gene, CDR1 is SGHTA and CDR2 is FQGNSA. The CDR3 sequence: CASSSRTGGNYGYTF. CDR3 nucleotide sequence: TGTGCCAGCAGCTCCAGGACAGGGGGGAATTATGGCTACACCTTC.

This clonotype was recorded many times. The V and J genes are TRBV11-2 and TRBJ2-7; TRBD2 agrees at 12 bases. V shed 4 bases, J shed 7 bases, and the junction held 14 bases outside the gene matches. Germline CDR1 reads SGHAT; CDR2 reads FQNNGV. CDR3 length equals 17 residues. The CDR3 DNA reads TGTGCCAGCAGCTCCCCGTGGGCTAGCGGGAGGGCCGGAGAGCAGTACTTC. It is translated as CASSSPWASGRAGEQYF.

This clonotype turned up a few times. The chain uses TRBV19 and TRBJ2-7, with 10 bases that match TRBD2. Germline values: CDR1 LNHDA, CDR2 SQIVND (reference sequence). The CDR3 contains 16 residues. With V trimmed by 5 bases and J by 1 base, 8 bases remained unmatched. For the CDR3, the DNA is TGTGCCAGTAGTCGGGCCGGGACTAGCGCATCCTACGAGCAGTACTTC. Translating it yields CASSRAGTSASYEQYF.

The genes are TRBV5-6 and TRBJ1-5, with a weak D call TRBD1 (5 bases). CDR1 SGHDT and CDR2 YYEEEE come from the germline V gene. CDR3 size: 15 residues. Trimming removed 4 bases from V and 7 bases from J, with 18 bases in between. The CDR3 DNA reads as TGTGCCAGCAGCCCATGGCGGGGGAGAGGGCAGCCCCAGCATTTT. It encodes CASSPWRGRGQPQHF.

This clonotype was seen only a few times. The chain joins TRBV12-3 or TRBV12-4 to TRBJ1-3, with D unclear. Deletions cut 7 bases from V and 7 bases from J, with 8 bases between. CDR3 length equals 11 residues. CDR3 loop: CASKMGNTIYF. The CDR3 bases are TGTGCCAGCAAGATGGGGAACACCATATATTTT.

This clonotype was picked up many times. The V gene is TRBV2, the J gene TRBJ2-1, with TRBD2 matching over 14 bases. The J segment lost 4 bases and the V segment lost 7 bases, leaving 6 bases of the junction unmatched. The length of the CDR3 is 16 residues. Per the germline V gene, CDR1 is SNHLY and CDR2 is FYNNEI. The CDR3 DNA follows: TGTGCCAGCACGGTGGGACTAGCGGGGGAGTACAATGAGCAGTTCTTC. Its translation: CASTVGLAGEYNEQFF.

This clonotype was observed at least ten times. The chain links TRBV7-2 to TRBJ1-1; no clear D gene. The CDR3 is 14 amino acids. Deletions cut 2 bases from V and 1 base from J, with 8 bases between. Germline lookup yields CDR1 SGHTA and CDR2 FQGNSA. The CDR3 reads CASSLIAKNTEAFF. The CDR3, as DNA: TGTGCCAGCAGCTTAATAGCGAAGAACACTGAAGCTTTCTTT.

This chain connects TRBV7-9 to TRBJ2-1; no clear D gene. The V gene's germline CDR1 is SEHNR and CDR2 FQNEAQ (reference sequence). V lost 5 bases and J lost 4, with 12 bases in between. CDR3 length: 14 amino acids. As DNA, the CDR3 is TGTGCCAGCAGCCCGTCGCCCCCTTACAATGAGCAGTTCTTC. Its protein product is CASSPSPPYNEQFF.

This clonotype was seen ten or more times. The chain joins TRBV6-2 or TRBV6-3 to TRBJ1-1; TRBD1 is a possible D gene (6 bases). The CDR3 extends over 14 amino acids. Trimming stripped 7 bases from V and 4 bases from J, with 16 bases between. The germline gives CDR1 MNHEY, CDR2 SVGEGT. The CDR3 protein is CASKRGTTGTEAFF. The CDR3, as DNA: TGTGCCAGCAAGCGAGGGACAACGGGCACTGAAGCTTTCTTT.

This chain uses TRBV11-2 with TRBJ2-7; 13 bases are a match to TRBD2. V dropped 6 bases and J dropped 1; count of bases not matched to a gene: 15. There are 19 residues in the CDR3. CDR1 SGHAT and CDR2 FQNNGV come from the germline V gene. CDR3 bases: TGTGCCAGCAGATCTACGCACCGGACTAGCGGGAGTGGGTCCTACGAGCAGTACTTC. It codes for CASRSTHRTSGSGSYEQYF. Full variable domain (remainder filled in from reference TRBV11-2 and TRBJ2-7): EAGVAQSPRYKIIEKRQSVAFWCNPISGHATLYWYQQILGQGPKLLIQFQNNGVVDDSQLPKDRFSAERLKGVDSTLKIQPAKLEDSAVYLCASRSTHRTSGSGSYEQYFGPGTRLTVT.

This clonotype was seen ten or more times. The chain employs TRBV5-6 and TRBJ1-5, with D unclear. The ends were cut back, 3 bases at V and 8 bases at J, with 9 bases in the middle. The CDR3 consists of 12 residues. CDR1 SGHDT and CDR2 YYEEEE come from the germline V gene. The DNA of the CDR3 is TGTGCCAGCAGCTCCTTTAAAGAGCCCCAGCATTTT. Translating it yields CASSSFKEPQHF. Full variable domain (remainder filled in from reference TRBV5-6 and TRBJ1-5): DAGVTQSPTHLIKTRGQQVTLRCSPKSGHDTVSWYQQALGQGPQFIFQYYEEEERQRGNFPDRFSGHQFPNYSSELNVNALLLGDSALYLCASSSFKEPQHFGDGTRLSIL.

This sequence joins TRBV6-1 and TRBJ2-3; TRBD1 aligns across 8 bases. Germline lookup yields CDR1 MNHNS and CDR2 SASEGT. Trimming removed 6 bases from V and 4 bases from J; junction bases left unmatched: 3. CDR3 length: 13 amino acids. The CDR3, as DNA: TGTGCCAGCAGAGCAGGGGGCGCAGATACGCAGTATTTT. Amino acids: CASRAGGADTQYF.

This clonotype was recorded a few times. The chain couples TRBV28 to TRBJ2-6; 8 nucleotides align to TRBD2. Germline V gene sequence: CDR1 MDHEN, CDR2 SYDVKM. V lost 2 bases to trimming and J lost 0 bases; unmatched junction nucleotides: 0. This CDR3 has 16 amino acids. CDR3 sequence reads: CASSLGTSSGANVLTF. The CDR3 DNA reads TGTGCCAGCAGTTTAGGGACTAGCTCTGGGGCCAACGTCCTGACTTTC.

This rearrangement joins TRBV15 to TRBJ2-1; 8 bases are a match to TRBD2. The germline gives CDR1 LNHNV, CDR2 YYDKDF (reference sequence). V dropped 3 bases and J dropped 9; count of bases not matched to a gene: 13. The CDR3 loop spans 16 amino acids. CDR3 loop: CATSRASGSLGGEQFF. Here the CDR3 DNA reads TGTGCCACCAGCAGGGCTAGCGGGTCGCTGGGGGGTGAGCAGTTCTTC.

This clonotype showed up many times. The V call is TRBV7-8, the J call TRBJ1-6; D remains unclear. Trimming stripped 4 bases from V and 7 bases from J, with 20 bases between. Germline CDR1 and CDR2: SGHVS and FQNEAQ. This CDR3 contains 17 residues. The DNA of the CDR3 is TGTGCCAGCAGCTCCCAAGCTGGGATGGGGAGGAATTCACCCCTCCACTTT. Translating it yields CASSSQAGMGRNSPLHF.

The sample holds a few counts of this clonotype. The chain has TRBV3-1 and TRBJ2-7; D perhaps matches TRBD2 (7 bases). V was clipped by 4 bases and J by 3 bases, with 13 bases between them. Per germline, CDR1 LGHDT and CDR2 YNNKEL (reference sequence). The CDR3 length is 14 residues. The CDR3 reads CASSRGGGSYEQYF. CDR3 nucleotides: TGTGCCAGCAGCCGGGGGGGCGGGAGCTACGAGCAGTACTTC.